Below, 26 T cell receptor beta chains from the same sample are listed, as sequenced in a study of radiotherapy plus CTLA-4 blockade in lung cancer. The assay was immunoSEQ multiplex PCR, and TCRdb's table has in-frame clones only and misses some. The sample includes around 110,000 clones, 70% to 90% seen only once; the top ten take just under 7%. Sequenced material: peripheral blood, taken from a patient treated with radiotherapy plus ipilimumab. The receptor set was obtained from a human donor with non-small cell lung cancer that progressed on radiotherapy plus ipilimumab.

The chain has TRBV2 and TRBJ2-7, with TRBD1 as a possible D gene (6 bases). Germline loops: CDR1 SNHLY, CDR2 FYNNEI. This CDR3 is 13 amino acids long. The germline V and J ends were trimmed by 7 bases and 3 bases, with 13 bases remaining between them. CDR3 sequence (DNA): TGTGCCAGCACGGGGACACAGAACTACGAGCAGTACTTC. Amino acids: CASTGTQNYEQYF.

The CDR3 spells CASSWTNTGELFF. In nucleotides, the CDR3 is TGCGCCAGCAGCTGGACAAACACCGGGGAGCTGTTTTTT. The gene calls are TRBV5-1 and TRBJ2-2, with a weak D call TRBD1 (5 bases). The V and J ends lost 3 bases and 2 bases respectively, with 5 bases between them. The CDR3 contains 13 residues. CDR1 and CDR2 (germline): SGHRS, YFSETQ.

The CDR3 spells CASSRSGSNEQYF. Here the CDR3 DNA reads TGTGCCAGCAGTAGAAGCGGGAGTAACGAGCAGTACTTC. The rearrangement uses TRBV6-5 and TRBJ2-7; 8 positions agree with TRBD2. Losses at the gene ends were 5 bases for V and 5 bases for J; bases not matched to a gene: 5. CDR3 length equals 13 residues. CDR1 is MNHEY and CDR2 is SVGAGI in the germline V gene.

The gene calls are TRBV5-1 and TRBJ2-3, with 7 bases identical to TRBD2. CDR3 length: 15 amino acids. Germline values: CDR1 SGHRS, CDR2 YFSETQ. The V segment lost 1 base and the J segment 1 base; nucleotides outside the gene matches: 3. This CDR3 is CASSLMLAGTDTQYF. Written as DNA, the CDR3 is TGCGCCAGCAGCTTGATGCTAGCGGGCACAGATACGCAGTATTTT.

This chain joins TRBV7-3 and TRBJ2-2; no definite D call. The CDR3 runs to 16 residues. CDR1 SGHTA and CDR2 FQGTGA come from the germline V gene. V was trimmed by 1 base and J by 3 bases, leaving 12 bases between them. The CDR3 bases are TGTGCCAGCAGCTTAATTGGGCGCAGGTACACCGGGGAGCTGTTTTTT. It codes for CASSLIGRRYTGELFF.

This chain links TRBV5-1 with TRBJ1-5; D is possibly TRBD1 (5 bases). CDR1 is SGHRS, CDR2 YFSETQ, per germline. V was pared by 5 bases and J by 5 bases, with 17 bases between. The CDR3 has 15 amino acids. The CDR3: CASRPSFRGDQPQHF. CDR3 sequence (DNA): TGCGCCAGCAGACCGTCATTCCGGGGGGATCAGCCCCAGCATTTT.

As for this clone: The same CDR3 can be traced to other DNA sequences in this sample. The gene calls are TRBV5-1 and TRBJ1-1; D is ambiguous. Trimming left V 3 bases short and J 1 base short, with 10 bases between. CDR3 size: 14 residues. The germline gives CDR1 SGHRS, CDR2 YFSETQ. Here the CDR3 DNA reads TGCGCCAGCAGCTCACAAGGAGGGAACACTGAAGCTTTCTTT. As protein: CASSSQGGNTEAFF.

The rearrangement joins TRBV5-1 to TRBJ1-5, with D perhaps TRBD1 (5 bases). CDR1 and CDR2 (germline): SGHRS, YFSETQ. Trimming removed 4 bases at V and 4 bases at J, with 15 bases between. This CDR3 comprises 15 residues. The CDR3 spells CASSQTGQANQPQHF. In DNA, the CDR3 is TGCGCCAGCAGCCAAACGGGGCAGGCTAATCAGCCCCAGCATTTT.

CDR3 coding DNA: TGTGCCAGCAGGATCGGGACTAGCGGGAGGGCTAGCACAGATACGCAGTATTTT. This gives the protein CASRIGTSGRASTDTQYF. The chain carries TRBV2 and TRBJ2-3; 16 bases agree with TRBD2. The CDR3 length is 18 residues. V trimming: 6 bases; J trimming: 0 bases; junction bases outside the gene matches: 6. Looked up from germline, CDR1 is SNHLY and CDR2 is FYNNEI.

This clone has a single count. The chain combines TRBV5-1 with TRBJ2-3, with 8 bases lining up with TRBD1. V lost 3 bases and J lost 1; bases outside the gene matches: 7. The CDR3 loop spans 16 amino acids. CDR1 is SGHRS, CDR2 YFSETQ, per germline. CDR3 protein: CASSSTGDTRTDTQYF. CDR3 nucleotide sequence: TGCGCCAGCAGCTCGACAGGGGACACTCGCACAGATACGCAGTATTTT.

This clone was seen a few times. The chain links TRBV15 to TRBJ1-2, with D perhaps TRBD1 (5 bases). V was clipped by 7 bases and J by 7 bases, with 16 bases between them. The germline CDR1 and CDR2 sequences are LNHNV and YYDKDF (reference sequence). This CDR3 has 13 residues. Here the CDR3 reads CATNPGPRFGYTF. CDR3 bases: TGTGCCACCAACCCGGGGCCGCGTTTTGGCTACACCTTC.

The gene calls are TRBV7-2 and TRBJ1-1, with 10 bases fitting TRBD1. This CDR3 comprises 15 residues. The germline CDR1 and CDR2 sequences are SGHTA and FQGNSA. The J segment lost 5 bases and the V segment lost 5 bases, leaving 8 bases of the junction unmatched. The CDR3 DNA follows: TGTGCCAGCAGCCAGGGACAGGGGTCGGTAACTGAAGCTTTCTTT. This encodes CASSQGQGSVTEAFF.

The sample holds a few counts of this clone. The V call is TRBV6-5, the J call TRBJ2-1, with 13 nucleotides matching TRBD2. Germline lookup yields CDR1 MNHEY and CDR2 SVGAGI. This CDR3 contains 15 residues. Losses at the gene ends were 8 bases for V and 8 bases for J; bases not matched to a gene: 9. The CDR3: CASGSGLAGVHEQFF. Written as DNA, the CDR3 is TGTGCCAGCGGGTCCGGACTAGCGGGAGTTCATGAGCAGTTCTTC.

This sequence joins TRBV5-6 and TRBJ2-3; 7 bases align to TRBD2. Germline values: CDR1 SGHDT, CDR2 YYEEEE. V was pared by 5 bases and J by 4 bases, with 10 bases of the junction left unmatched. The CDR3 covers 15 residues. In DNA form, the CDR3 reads TGTGCCAGCAGAGCGGGGCACGGGTTTGCAGATACGCAGTATTTT. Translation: CASRAGHGFADTQYF.

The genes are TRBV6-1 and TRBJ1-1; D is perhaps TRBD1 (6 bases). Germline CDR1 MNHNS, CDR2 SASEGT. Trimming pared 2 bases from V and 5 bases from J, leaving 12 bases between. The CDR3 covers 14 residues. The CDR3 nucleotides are TGTGCCAGCAGTGAATTTGGAGGGGGAACTGAAGCTTTCTTT. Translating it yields CASSEFGGGTEAFF.

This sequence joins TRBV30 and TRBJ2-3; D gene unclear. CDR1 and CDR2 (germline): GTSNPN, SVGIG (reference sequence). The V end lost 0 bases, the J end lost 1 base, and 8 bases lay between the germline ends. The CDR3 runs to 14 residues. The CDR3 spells CAWSVTGGTDTQYF. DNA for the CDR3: TGTGCCTGGAGTGTGACTGGGGGCACAGATACGCAGTATTTT.

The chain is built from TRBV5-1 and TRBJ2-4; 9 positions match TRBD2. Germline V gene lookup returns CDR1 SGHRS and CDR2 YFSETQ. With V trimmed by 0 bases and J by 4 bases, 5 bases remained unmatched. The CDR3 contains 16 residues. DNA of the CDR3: TGCGCCAGCAGCTTGGAGCTAGCGGGATCAAAAAACATTCAGTACTTC. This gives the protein CASSLELAGSKNIQYF.

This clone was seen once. This chain's CDR3 is CASMGQPQGDTQYF. The CDR3 bases are TGTGCCAGCATGGGACAGCCCCAGGGAGATACGCAGTATTTT. The gene calls are TRBV2 and TRBJ2-3, with TRBD1 matching over 7 bases. Germline assignment: CDR1 SNHLY and CDR2 FYNNEI. Trimming removed 7 bases from V and 5 bases from J; junction bases left unmatched: 9. This CDR3 comprises 14 residues.

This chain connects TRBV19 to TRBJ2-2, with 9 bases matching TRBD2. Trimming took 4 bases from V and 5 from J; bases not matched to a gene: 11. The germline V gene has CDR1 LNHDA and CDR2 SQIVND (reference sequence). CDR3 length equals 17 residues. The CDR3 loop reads CASSRNLAGQRTGELFF. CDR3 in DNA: TGTGCCAGTAGTAGGAATCTAGCGGGACAGAGAACCGGGGAGCTGTTTTTT. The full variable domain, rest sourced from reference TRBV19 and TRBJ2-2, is DGGITQSPKYLFRKEGQNVTLSCEQNLNHDAMYWYRQDPGQGLRLIYYSQIVNDFQKGDIAEGYSVSREKKESFPLTVTSAQKNPTAFYLCASSRNLAGQRTGELFFGEGSRLTVL.

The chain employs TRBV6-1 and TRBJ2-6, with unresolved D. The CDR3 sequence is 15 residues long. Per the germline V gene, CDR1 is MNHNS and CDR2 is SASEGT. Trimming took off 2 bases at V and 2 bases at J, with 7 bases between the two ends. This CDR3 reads CASSESAAGANVLTF. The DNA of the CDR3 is TGTGCCAGCAGTGAATCTGCAGCTGGGGCCAACGTCCTGACTTTC.

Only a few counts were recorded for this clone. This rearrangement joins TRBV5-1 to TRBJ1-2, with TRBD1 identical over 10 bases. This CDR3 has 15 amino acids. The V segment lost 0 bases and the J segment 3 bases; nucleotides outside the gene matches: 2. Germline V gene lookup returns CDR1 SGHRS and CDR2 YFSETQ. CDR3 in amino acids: CASSLDGQGDYGYTF. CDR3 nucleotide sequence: TGCGCCAGCAGCTTGGATGGACAGGGGGACTATGGCTACACCTTC.

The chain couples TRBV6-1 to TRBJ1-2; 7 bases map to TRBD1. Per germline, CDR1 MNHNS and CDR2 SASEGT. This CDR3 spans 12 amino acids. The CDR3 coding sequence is TGTGCAACGGGACAGAATAACTATGGCTACACCTTC. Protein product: CATGQNNYGYTF.

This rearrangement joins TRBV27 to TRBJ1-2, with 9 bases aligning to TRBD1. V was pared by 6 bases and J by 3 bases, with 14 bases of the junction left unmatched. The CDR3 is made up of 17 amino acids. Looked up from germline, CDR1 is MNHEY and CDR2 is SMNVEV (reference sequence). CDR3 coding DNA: TGTGCCAGCAGGCGAGCCGGGACAGGGCCCCAAGACTATGGCTACACCTTC. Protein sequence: CASRRAGTGPQDYGYTF.

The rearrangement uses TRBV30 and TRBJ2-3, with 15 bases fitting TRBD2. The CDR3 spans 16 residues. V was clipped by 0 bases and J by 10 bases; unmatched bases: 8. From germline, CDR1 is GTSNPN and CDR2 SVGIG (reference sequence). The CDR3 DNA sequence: TGTGCCTGGAGTGTGGGACTAGCGGGAGGTCGAGGCGCGCAGTATTTT. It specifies CAWSVGLAGGRGAQYF.

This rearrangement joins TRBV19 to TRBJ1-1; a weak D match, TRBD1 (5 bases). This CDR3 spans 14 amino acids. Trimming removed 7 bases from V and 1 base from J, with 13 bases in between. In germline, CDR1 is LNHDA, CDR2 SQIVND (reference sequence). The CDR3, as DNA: TGTGCCAGTAAGGCGGCAGGGCAGAACACTGAAGCTTTCTTT. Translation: CASKAAGQNTEAFF.

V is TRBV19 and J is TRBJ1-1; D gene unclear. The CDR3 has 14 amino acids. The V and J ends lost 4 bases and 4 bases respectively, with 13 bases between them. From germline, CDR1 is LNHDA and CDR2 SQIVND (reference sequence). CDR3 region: CASSKGERSTEAFF. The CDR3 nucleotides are TGTGCCAGTAGTAAGGGCGAAAGGTCCACTGAAGCTTTCTTT.